These 18 T cell receptor beta chains were all obtained from the same sample, sequenced in a study of T cell responses to AZD1222 COVID-19 vaccine. TCRdb's table, derived via immunoSEQ multiplex PCR, lists solely in-frame clones and lacks some. The table includes 90,000 to 150,000 clones, more than 75% detected once. Sample: peripheral blood, taken on day 0 of AZD1222 vaccination. The receptors come from an adult in good health.

This clone was picked up one time. This chain uses TRBV5-1 with TRBJ2-5, with 7 bases lining up with TRBD2. This CDR3 has 15 residues. Germline CDR1 SGHRS, CDR2 YFSETQ. Germline trimming cut 2 bases from V and 2 bases from J; bases unmatched to any gene: 6. CDR3 residues: CASSLGTTAQETQYF. Written as DNA, the CDR3 is TGCGCCAGCAGCTTAGGGACTACGGCACAAGAGACCCAGTACTTC.

The rearrangement links TRBV12-5 to TRBJ2-5; D is undetermined. The CDR3 extends over 14 amino acids. The V and J ends lost 7 bases and 5 bases respectively, with 17 bases between them. CDR1 is LGHNT, CDR2 FRNRAP, per germline. The CDR3 DNA sequence: TGTGCTAGTGTCCCTCCTCTGGAGCCGGAGACCCAGTACTTC. Protein: CASVPPLEPETQYF.

This clone has more than one count but fewer than ten. The chain employs TRBV6-2 or TRBV6-3 and TRBJ1-2, with TRBD1 as a possible D gene (6 bases). The V gene's germline CDR1 is MNHEY and CDR2 SVGEGT. The ends were cut back, 5 bases at V and 8 bases at J, with 15 bases in the middle. The CDR3 totals 13 residues. The CDR3 reads CASSTTGLRGYTF. The CDR3 DNA is TGTGCCAGCAGTACGACAGGTTTACGGGGCTACACCTTC.

This clone appeared once. The rearrangement links TRBV4-2 to TRBJ1-4, with D possibly matching TRBD1 (6 bases). CDR3 length: 15 amino acids. The V gene lost 1 base and the J gene lost 6 bases, with 12 bases spanning the gap. Per the germline V gene, CDR1 is LGHNA and CDR2 is YNFKEQ. The CDR3 here is CASSQGTGNDEKLFF. The CDR3 DNA reads as TGTGCCAGCAGCCAAGGTACAGGGAACGATGAAAAACTGTTTTTT.

This chain links TRBV6-5 with TRBJ1-6, with a possible D match to TRBD1 (5 bases). Per germline, CDR1 MNHEY and CDR2 SVGAGI. This CDR3 region has 15 residues. Trimming left V 2 bases short and J 8 bases short, with 13 bases between. The CDR3 DNA is TGTGCCAGCAGTTACAGCCAGAGGGGTCATTCACCCCTCCACTTT. This gives the protein CASSYSQRGHSPLHF.

The chain links TRBV19 to TRBJ1-2; D possibly corresponds to TRBD1 (6 bases). CDR3 length: 13 amino acids. Germline V gene data show CDR1 as LNHDA and CDR2 as SQIVND (reference sequence). Trimming took 7 bases from V and 7 from J, leaving 16 bases between them. DNA of the CDR3: TGTGCCAGTACCATGGGGGGGCCGGGTGGCTACACCTTC. Encoded protein: CASTMGGPGGYTF.

The chain uses TRBV6-5 and TRBJ2-7; D not resolved. CDR1 and CDR2 (germline): MNHEY, SVGAGI. Trimming stripped 4 bases from V and 7 bases from J, with 14 bases between. This CDR3 comprises 13 residues. Written as DNA, the CDR3 is TGTGCCAGCAGTTCCGGACGTTTGGGAGAGCAGTACTTC. Its protein product is CASSSGRLGEQYF.

This clone was observed a few times. The same CDR3 is also encoded by other DNA sequences in this sample. The V gene is TRBV3-1 (or the pseudogene TRBV3-2), the J gene TRBJ2-6, with a possible D match to TRBD2 (5 bases). Deletions cut 0 bases from V and 0 bases from J, with 6 bases between. CDR1 and CDR2 from the germline V gene are LGHDT and YNNKEL (reference sequence). The length of the CDR3 is 16 residues. Here the CDR3 DNA reads TGTGCCAGCAGCCAAGATGCGGGCTCTGGGGCCAACGTCCTGACTTTC. Its translation: CASSQDAGSGANVLTF.

The rearrangement uses TRBV19 and TRBJ2-3; D perhaps matches TRBD1 (6 bases). Germline V gene sequence: CDR1 LNHDA, CDR2 SQIVND (reference sequence). V was shortened by 3 bases and J by 2 bases, with 15 bases between the two germline ends. The CDR3 spans 16 residues. The CDR3 here is CASSIRPTGFTDTQYF. The CDR3 nucleotides read TGTGCCAGTAGTATTAGACCCACAGGGTTCACAGATACGCAGTATTTT.

V gene TRBV6-5 combines with J gene TRBJ2-7; D possibly matches TRBD1 or TRBD2 (5 bases each). This CDR3 spans 14 amino acids. With 5 bases removed from V and 2 bases from J, the gap between germline ends came to 13 bases. Germline-derived CDR1 and CDR2 are MNHEY and SVGAGI. The CDR3 coding sequence is TGTGCCAGCAGTCCGAGGGACCGGACCTACGAGCAGTACTTC. It translates to CASSPRDRTYEQYF.

The CDR3 nucleotides read TGTGCCAGCAGCGTAGTTTCAGCGGGGGGAGGCACAGATACGCAGTATTTT. As protein: CASSVVSAGGGTDTQYF. This chain uses TRBV9 with TRBJ2-3; 9 bases fit TRBD2. Germline V gene data show CDR1 as SGDLS and CDR2 as YYNGEE. The ends lost 0 bases at V and 1 base at J; junction bases unmatched: 6. This CDR3 region has 17 residues.

This clone was observed once. This chain joins TRBV19 and TRBJ2-7; 12 bases match TRBD2. Germline CDR1 LNHDA, CDR2 SQIVND (reference sequence). The CDR3 extends over 15 amino acids. With 6 bases clipped from V and 2 bases from J, the junction kept 5 bases outside the gene matches. For the CDR3, the DNA is TGTGCCAGTAGCACTGGGACTAGCGGGCCCTACGAGCAGTACTTC. This translates into CASSTGTSGPYEQYF.

The chain recombines TRBV5-3 with TRBJ1-5; D not certain. TRBV5-3 is known as an ORF, though its function is uncertain. V was cut by 3 bases and J by 3 bases, with 19 bases left in between. CDR3 size: 17 residues. Here the CDR3 DNA reads TGTGCCAGAAGCTCACGCCCAGAGGGTTCTTACAATCAGCCCCAGCATTTT. Its protein product is CARSSRPEGSYNQPQHF.

V and J are TRBV6-5 and TRBJ2-1, with 14 bases identical to TRBD2. This CDR3 has 15 residues. V was clipped by 5 bases and J by 4 bases; unmatched bases: 1. CDR1 is MNHEY and CDR2 is SVGAGI in the germline V gene. CDR3 nucleotide sequence: TGTGCCAGCAGTAGGACTAGCGGGGGGTACAATGAGCAGTTCTTC. Translated, it gives CASSRTSGGYNEQFF.

The CDR3 DNA reads TGTGCCATCGACCAGGGTGGGAGCACTGAAGCTTTCTTT. This gives the protein CAIDQGGSTEAFF. The chain recombines TRBV10-3 with TRBJ1-1, with D perhaps TRBD1 (5 bases). Trimming removed 8 bases from V and 4 bases from J, with 14 bases in between. There are 13 residues in the CDR3. CDR1 is ENHRY, CDR2 SYGVKD, per germline.

The gene calls are TRBV29-1 and TRBJ1-1, with D uncertain. This CDR3 has 13 amino acids. With 7 bases removed from V and 0 bases from J, the gap between germline ends came to 12 bases. Germline V lookup: CDR1 SQVTM, CDR2 ANQGSEA. CDR3 DNA: TGCAGCGGGAGACCACAGTTGAACACTGAAGCTTTCTTT. As protein: CSGRPQLNTEAFF.

J is TRBJ1-1 and V is TRBV29-1; D may be TRBD1 (6 bases). CDR1 is SQVTM and CDR2 is ANQGSEA in the germline V gene. The CDR3 length is 13 residues. Trimming took off 1 base at V and 2 bases at J, with 8 bases between the two ends. In DNA, the CDR3 is TGCAGCGTTGAAGGGACAGATAACACTGAAGCTTTCTTT. As protein: CSVEGTDNTEAFF. The full variable domain, in which reference TRBV29-1 and TRBJ1-1 provide the parts outside the CDR3, is SAVISQKPSRDICQRGTSLTIQCQVDSQVTMMFWYRQQPGQSLTLIATANQGSEATYESGFVIDKFPISRPNLTFSTLTVSNMSPEDSSIYLCSVEGTDNTEAFFGQGTRLTVV.

This chain joins TRBV11-3 and TRBJ1-1, with TRBD1 as a possible D gene (5 bases). The CDR3 runs 14 residues. V lost 5 bases, J lost 2 bases, and 12 bases lay in between. The V gene's germline CDR1 is SGHNT and CDR2 YENEEA. DNA of the CDR3: TGTGCCAGCAGCACGACAGAGAGAAACACTGAAGCTTTCTTT. Translating it yields CASSTTERNTEAFF.